Sequencing of this TCR beta chain was carried out in a study of T-cell memory formation after mild COVID-19 (dated by TCRdb to about 2021). About the study as a whole: TCR sequence clusters from the two donors were largely donor specific. The cohort was made up of two young adult volunteers, one female and one male, who were previously healthy. Longitudinal TCRalpha and TCRbeta repertoire sequencing tracked T-cell clones expanding and contracting after mild COVID-19 in a couple of donors.

This clonotype was observed a few times. The antigen this receptor binds is unknown. The input lacks base qualities; no much larger clone sits a single base away. Ficoll-Paque density gradient centrifugation was the method used to isolate PBMCs. TCRdb names Illumina NovaSeq 6000 as the instrument used. TCRalpha and TCRbeta cDNA libraries were constructed by 5'RACE with constant-segment primers, with sample barcodes and unique molecular identifiers being introduced. Trizol reagent was used to extract RNA from every sample. The libraries were amplified in two PCR steps, and the second step added a second sample barcode and Illumina TruSeq adapters. The libraries were sequenced on an Illumina NovaSeq using 2 x 150 bp paired-end reads. As for the authors' bioinformatics: Reads were demultiplexed and collapsed into UMI-guided consensus sequences with migec v1.2.7. With mixcr v2.1.11, UMI consensuses were aligned to TRA and TRB V and J templates and assembled into clonotypes. Expanded or contracted clonotypes were those called significant by both edgeR and NoisET, with noise models trained on biological replicates. For edgeR calls, the cutoffs were a false discovery rate-adjusted p below 0.01 and a log2 fold-change threshold of 1. As an exploratory analysis of dynamics, max-normalized trajectories of the 1000 most abundant clonotypes were examined by PCA with hierarchical clustering. Each responding clone was given a CD4 or CD8 phenotype based on the CD4+ and CD8+ repertoires, which had been sequenced separately. The public reads were quality trimmed at Q25 with fastp and then assembled into clones with MiXCR by TCRdb, keeping productive beta chains. Rows matching on CDR3 protein sequence are summarized as one entry with the most common DNA and genes. In this record, the V and J calls reflect TCRdb's handling and not the investigators' own analysis. The sample profile shows some 300,000 distinct CDR3 sequences; around a fifth of them were found once. The ten largest account for 21% of the sample.

The study at large found these results: Only a couple of mild cases were covered by the study, and larger cohorts that include severe cases with pre-infection samples were considered necessary. Some responding clones were found in pre-infection memory, which suggests that pre-existing cross-reactive memory T cells took part in the SARS-CoV-2 response. The second-wave clones that peaked on day 37 were not confirmed to be SARS-CoV-2 specific. From day 15 to 85, contracting clones showed balanced CD4/CD8 phenotypes, whereas a second wave of clones that expanded from day 15 to 37 leaned towards CD4+. Contracting CD4+ clones appeared mostly in the CM and EM memory subsets, whereas CD8+ clones were enriched in EMRA.

Including the terminal cysteine and phenylalanine, the CDR3 comprises 14 residues. Of the read, only the CDR3 DNA is kept; its 42 bases are in frame from base 1. V loses 0 bases of germline sequence and J loses 7 bases, and the interval between the two ends is 12 bases. The germline V gene encodes CDR1 MGHRA and CDR2 YSYEKL. Recombination linked TRBV4-1 to TRBJ1-2, and perhaps TRBD1 as D gene, on 6 matching bases. Material for sequencing was PBMCs or a T cell subset sorted from them (not recorded which). The receptor was isolated from a man between 18 and 35 years old who had mild COVID-19 (a few samples of this study predate the infection). The sample titles of this study are shuffled in the database, so cell type and time point are left out; the donor was told from shared clones. The CDR3 region reads CASSQDPGGSGYTF. The sequence in DNA is TGCGCCAGCAGCCAAGATCCGGGGGGCTCTGGCTACACCTTC.